A single sample gave rise to the 3 T cell receptor beta chains below, sequenced in a study of blood T cell repertoires in COVID-19. TCRdb keeps only in-frame clones here, not all; method: immunoSEQ multiplex PCR. The sample has a few hundred thousand clones; 80% to 90% are singletons. Sequencing was performed on PBMCs or T cells enriched from blood (not recorded which). The receptor source for this set is a woman between 40 and 55 years old with acute COVID-19.

J is TRBJ2-1 and V is TRBV4-1; possible D gene TRBD2, 6 bases. The germline gives CDR1 MGHRA, CDR2 YSYEKL. The CDR3 sequence is 14 residues long. V lost 1 base to trimming and J lost 7 bases, with 11 bases between them. In nucleotides, the CDR3 is TGCGCCAGCAGCCAAGGGAGCGGGTTTAATGAGCAGTTCTTC. Translating gives CASSQGSGFNEQFF.

In nucleotides, the CDR3 is TGCAGCCTTTACAAAAAGGGGACAGGGGAGGCTTTCTTT. Amino acid sequence: CSLYKKGTGEAFF. The chain joins TRBV29-1 to TRBJ1-1, with 10 bases aligning to TRBD1. CDR1 SQVTM and CDR2 ANQGSEA come from the germline V gene. V shed 8 bases and J 11 bases; nucleotides not matched to a gene: 14. The CDR3 is 13 amino acids.

The chain is built from TRBV28 and TRBJ1-2; D is unclear. The CDR3 covers 13 residues. V dropped 3 bases and J dropped 2 bases, with 7 bases sitting between them. Germline CDR1 and CDR2: MDHEN and SYDVKM. This CDR3 is CASSFRRNYGYTF. The DNA of the CDR3 is TGTGCCAGCAGTTTCCGGAGGAACTATGGCTACACCTTC.